This T cell receptor (beta chain) stems from a study of T cell repertoires in cytomegalovirus infection. Background on the study: TCR beta signatures that were public indicated CMV infection and matching HLA type. General study points: HLA-C-restricted CMV clonotypes gave the most frequent clonotype in two of eight donors.

One entry per CDR3 protein, called by TCRdb with MiXCR from the reads. The sample holds hundreds of thousands of distinct CDR3 sequences, about 11% seen once. Comment on this clonotype: Antigen unknown.

Sequencing was carried out using PBMCs. The receptor comes from a human donor in good health (CMV status not recorded). Some clones in this sample may be carry-over from other donors' samples.

The CDR3 is CAISEAGASYEQYF. Here the CDR3 DNA reads TGTGCCATCAGTGAAGCGGGTGCTTCCTACGAGCAGTACTTC. The chain couples TRBV10-3 to TRBJ2-7; D possibly corresponds to TRBD2 (6 bases). Germline CDR1 ENHRY, CDR2 SYGVKD. The CDR3 contains 14 residues. Trimming stripped 3 bases from V and 1 base from J, with 10 bases between.